These 17 T cell receptor beta chains were sequenced from one sample in a study of T-cell memory formation after mild COVID-19. TCRdb re-derived calls from the 5' RACE reads in MiXCR, one entry per CDR3 protein. The sample carries approximately 490,000 distinct CDR3 sequences, around 20% recorded once. The specimen sequenced was PBMCs or a T cell subset sorted from them (not recorded which). The source is an adult woman who had mild COVID-19 (a few samples of this study predate the infection). Cell type and time point are not known.

The rearrangement uses TRBV7-9 and TRBJ2-3; no reliable D call. Germline V gene sequence: CDR1 SEHNR, CDR2 FQNEAQ (reference sequence). The CDR3 has 14 residues. With 3 bases removed from V and 0 bases from J, the gap between germline ends came to 7 bases. The CDR3 bases are TGTGCCAGCAGCTTGGACCATAGCACAGATACGCAGTATTTT. It codes for CASSLDHSTDTQYF.

Only a few counts were recorded for this clonotype. The chain carries TRBV7-9 and TRBJ2-2; no firm D call. CDR1 and CDR2 from the germline V gene are SEHNR and FQNEAQ (reference sequence). V was pared by 4 bases and J by 7 bases, with 13 bases between. The CDR3 is made up of 14 amino acids. The CDR3 loop reads CASSSKDWGGELFF. The CDR3 DNA sequence: TGTGCCAGCAGCTCAAAGGATTGGGGCGGGGAGCTGTTTTTT. Complete variable domain (other parts from reference TRBV7-9 and TRBJ2-2): DTGVSQNPRHKITKRGQNVTFRCDPISEHNRLYWYRQTLGQGPEFLTYFQNEAQLEKSRLLSDRFSAERPKGSFSTLEIQRTEQGDSAMYLCASSSKDWGGELFFGEGSRLTVL.

J is TRBJ2-4 and V is TRBV6-2 or TRBV6-3; no clear D. CDR3 length: 15 amino acids. Germline V gene data show CDR1 as MNHEY and CDR2 as SVGEGT. Trimming left V 5 bases short and J 8 bases short, with 19 bases between. The CDR3 region is CASSEVGIQSDIQYF. The CDR3 DNA follows: TGTGCCAGCAGTGAAGTTGGCATACAGTCGGACATTCAGTACTTC.

The V call is TRBV2, the J call TRBJ2-7; maybe TRBD1 (5 bases). Per germline, CDR1 SNHLY and CDR2 FYNNEI. This CDR3 region has 12 residues. With 7 bases removed from V and 7 bases from J, the gap between germline ends came to 14 bases. CDR3 sequence (DNA): TGTGCCAGCAACGAAGGGGCAACGGAGCAGTACTTC. It is translated as CASNEGATEQYF.

This clonotype has more than one count but fewer than ten. The chain couples TRBV6-6 to TRBJ2-3; 9 bases are a match to TRBD1. After removal of 6 bases from V and 3 bases from J, the junction contained 13 bases not matched to a gene. The germline gives CDR1 MNHNY, CDR2 SVGAGI (reference sequence). CDR3 length: 17 amino acids. CDR3: CASRERTGERRTDTQYF. In nucleotides, the CDR3 is TGTGCCAGCAGAGAGAGGACAGGGGAGAGAAGAACAGATACGCAGTATTTT.

The chain employs TRBV9 and TRBJ2-7; weak D call: TRBD2 (5 bases). The CDR3 loop spans 15 amino acids. Germline V gene sequence: CDR1 SGDLS, CDR2 YYNGEE. Between the trimmed V and J ends, which lost 0 bases and 2 bases, there was a span of 12 bases. DNA of the CDR3: TGTGCCAGCAGCGTAGAGAGGGCCGGGACCTACGAGCAGTACTTC. It is translated as CASSVERAGTYEQYF.

This chain links TRBV19 with TRBJ2-2; TRBD1 might be the D (6 bases). The CDR3 consists of 13 residues. Germline CDR1 and CDR2: LNHDA and SQIVND (reference sequence). V lost 8 bases to trimming and J lost 9 bases, with 16 bases between them. CDR3 residues: CASRPGVIRELFF. Written as DNA, the CDR3 is TGTGCCAGTCGGCCAGGGGTAATCCGGGAGCTGTTTTTT.

This clonotype was counted at least ten times. This rearrangement joins TRBV5-1 to TRBJ1-1, with no clear D. V shed 6 bases and J shed 1 base, with 16 bases lying between them. The CDR3 totals 15 residues. In germline, CDR1 is SGHRS, CDR2 YFSETQ. The CDR3 DNA sequence: TGCGCCAGCAAGATCTCGGTGGCAGAGAACACTGAAGCTTTCTTT. It is translated as CASKISVAENTEAFF.

This clonotype has more than one count but fewer than ten. V is TRBV6-6 and J is TRBJ1-1, with D possibly matching TRBD1 (6 bases). V was cut by 7 bases and J by 3 bases, with 9 bases left in between. Germline V CDR1 and CDR2: MNHNY, SVGAGI (reference sequence). This CDR3 comprises 12 residues. DNA for the CDR3: TGTGCCAGCACCGAGGGGGACACTGAAGCTTTCTTT. Translated, it gives CASTEGDTEAFF.

The J gene is TRBJ1-5, the V gene TRBV18; 7 positions agree with TRBD1. The CDR3 contains 15 residues. J was trimmed by 2 bases and V by 5 bases; bases with no gene match: 6. The germline V gene has CDR1 KGHSH and CDR2 LQKENI. The CDR3 DNA follows: TGTGCCAGCTCAGCGACAGGGAGTGGCAATCAGCCCCAGCATTTT. It encodes CASSATGSGNQPQHF.

This clonotype has only a few counts. The chain joins TRBV5-4 to TRBJ2-3; TRBD1 matches at 7 bases. Germline V CDR1 and CDR2: SGHNT, YYREEE (reference sequence). Trimming at V came to 4 bases and at J to 0 bases, leaving 5 bases not matched to a gene. This CDR3 has 15 residues. The CDR3 spells CASSGGQDSTDTQYF. CDR3 bases: TGTGCCAGCAGCGGCGGACAGGACAGCACAGATACGCAGTATTTT.

This clonotype was counted many times. CDR3 sequence reads: CASSRGPAETQYF. DNA of the CDR3: TGTGCCAGTTCCCGGGGACCCGCAGAGACCCAGTACTTC. The rearrangement links TRBV12-3 or TRBV12-4 to TRBJ2-5; D may correspond to TRBD1 or TRBD2 (5 bases each). The V end was cut by 9 bases, the J end by 4 bases, with 15 bases between. The CDR3 totals 13 residues.

This clonotype appeared a few times. V gene TRBV6-5 combines with J gene TRBJ1-6, with D uncertain. Germline V gene data show CDR1 as MNHEY and CDR2 as SVGAGI. The CDR3 contains 15 residues. V lost 1 base to trimming and J lost 7 bases, with 11 bases between them. DNA of the CDR3: TGTGCCAGCAGTTACTTCGGGAGCTGGAATTCACCCCTCCACTTT. Amino acid sequence: CASSYFGSWNSPLHF.

The table lists this clonotype with a few counts. The chain recombines TRBV5-5 with TRBJ2-1; possible D gene TRBD2, 6 bases. Germline V gene sequence: CDR1 SGHKS, CDR2 YYEKEE (reference sequence). This CDR3 region has 13 residues. V was shortened by 7 bases and J by 2 bases, with 10 bases between the two germline ends. CDR3 loop: CASERVAYNEQFF. Here the CDR3 DNA reads TGTGCCAGCGAGCGGGTCGCCTACAATGAGCAGTTCTTC.

This clonotype has just a few counts. The chain has TRBV20-1 and TRBJ2-2; tentatively, D is TRBD2 (6 bases). The V and J ends lost 4 bases and 6 bases respectively, with 24 bases between them. The CDR3 is 17 amino acids. The germline CDR1 and CDR2 sequences are DFQATT and SNEGSKA (reference sequence). The CDR3 nucleotides read TGCAGTGCTACCCCGAGGAGGGGCGGAGAACGTCCCGGGGAGCTGTTTTTT. Protein: CSATPRRGGERPGELFF.

V is TRBV7-9 and J is TRBJ2-3, with a weak D call TRBD2 (5 bases). This CDR3 spans 15 amino acids. Trimming cost V 4 bases and J 0 bases, with 11 bases left between them. CDR1 SEHNR and CDR2 FQNEAQ come from the germline V gene (reference sequence). CDR3 sequence (DNA): TGTGCCAGCAGCTCCGTAGCGACGAGCACAGATACGCAGTATTTT. Protein sequence: CASSSVATSTDTQYF.

In this sample, this clonotype turned up many times. The rearrangement joins TRBV10-3 to TRBJ1-1; TRBD1 aligns across 8 bases. CDR1 is ENHRY and CDR2 is SYGVKD in the germline V gene. The CDR3 is 14 amino acids. Trimming at V came to 6 bases and at J to 3 bases, leaving 6 bases not matched to a gene. The DNA for the CDR3 is TGTGCCATCAGCCGGCAGGGGGCGGACACTGAAGCTTTCTTT. Residues: CAISRQGADTEAFF.